Sequencing of this TCR beta chain was carried out in a study of blood T cell repertoires in COVID-19. Clones were sequenced by immunoSEQ multiplex PCR, and TCRdb holds only the in-frame ones, with some missing. Among hundreds of thousands of clones listed, 80% to 90% were seen once. The CDR3 runs 15 residues. Germline values: CDR1 LGHDT, CDR2 YNNKEL (reference sequence). V lost 1 base to trimming and J lost 8 bases, with 17 bases between them. This clonotype originated in a woman aged 55-75 years with COVID-19, enrolled during active disease. V and J are TRBV3-1 (or the pseudogene TRBV3-2) and TRBJ1-2; maybe TRBD1 (6 bases). The sample was peripheral blood. CDR3 amino acids: CASSQGLAGAGGYTF. The CDR3 DNA reads as TGTGCCAGCAGCCAAGGCTTGGCGGGGGCTGGAGGCTACACCTTC.